This T cell receptor beta chain was captured in a study of Ad26.COV2.S vaccination and SARS-CoV-2 variants. Study information: Sample donor was a member of the COV1001 Ad26.COV2.S trial arm. General study results and limits: Placebo recipients and vaccine recipients were similar in non-spike TCR breadth. Vaccinees displayed broader spike-specific TCR repertoires than placebo recipients.

Specified treatment: roughly 19 received Ad26.COV2.S at low or high dose, single or two shots; roughly five received placebo; per-sample allocation not given. After the first vaccine or placebo injection, samples were drawn on day 63. Vaccine was an Ad26 vector expressing Wuhan-strain SARS-CoV-2 spike. For this clone: Its antigen is undetermined.

Sequenced by immunoSEQ multiplex PCR; TCRdb stores in-frame clones only, minus some. The sample contains some 420,000 clones, around 89% of which appear only once. Trimming shortened V by 7 bases and J by 1 base, and 13 bases separated the two germline ends. Looked up from germline, CDR1 is SGHAT and CDR2 is FQNNGV. This CDR3 has 14 residues. The material was peripheral blood, obtained in a trial of Ad26.COV2.S vaccine versus placebo. This sequence joins TRBV11-2 and TRBJ1-1; D gene unclear. The origin of this receptor is a person between 18 and 65 years old who received the Ad26.COV2.S COVID-19 vaccine or a placebo. CDR3 residues: CASTGFGQNTEAFF. The CDR3 nucleotides read TGTGCCAGCACCGGATTCGGTCAGAACACTGAAGCTTTCTTT.